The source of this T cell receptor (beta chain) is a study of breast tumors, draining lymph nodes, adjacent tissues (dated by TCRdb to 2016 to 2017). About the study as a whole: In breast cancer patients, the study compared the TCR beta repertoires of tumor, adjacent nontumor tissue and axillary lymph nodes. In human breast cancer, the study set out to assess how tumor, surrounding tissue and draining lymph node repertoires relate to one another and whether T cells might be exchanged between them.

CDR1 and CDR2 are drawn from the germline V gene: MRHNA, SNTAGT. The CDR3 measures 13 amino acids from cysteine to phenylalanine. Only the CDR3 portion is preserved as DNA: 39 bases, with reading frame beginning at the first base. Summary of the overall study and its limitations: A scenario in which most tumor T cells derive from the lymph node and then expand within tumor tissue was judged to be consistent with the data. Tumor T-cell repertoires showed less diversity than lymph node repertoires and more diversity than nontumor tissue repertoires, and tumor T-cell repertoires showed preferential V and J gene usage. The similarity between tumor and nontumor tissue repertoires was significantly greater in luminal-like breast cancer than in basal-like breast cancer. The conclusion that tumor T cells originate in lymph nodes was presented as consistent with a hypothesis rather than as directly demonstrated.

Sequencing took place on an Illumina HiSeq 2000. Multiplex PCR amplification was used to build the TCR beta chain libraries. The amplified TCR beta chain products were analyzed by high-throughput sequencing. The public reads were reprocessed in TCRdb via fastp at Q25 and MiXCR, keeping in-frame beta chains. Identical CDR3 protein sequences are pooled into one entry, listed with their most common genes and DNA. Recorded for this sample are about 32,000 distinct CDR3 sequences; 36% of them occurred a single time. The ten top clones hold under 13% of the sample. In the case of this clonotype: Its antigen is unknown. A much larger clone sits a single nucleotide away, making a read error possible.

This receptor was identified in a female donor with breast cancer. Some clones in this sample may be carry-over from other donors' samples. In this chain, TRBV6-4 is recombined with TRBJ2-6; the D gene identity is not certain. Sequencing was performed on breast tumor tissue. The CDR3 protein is CASSPSEANVLTF. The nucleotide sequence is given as TGTGCCAGCAGCCCCTCTGAGGCCAACGTCCTGACTTTC.